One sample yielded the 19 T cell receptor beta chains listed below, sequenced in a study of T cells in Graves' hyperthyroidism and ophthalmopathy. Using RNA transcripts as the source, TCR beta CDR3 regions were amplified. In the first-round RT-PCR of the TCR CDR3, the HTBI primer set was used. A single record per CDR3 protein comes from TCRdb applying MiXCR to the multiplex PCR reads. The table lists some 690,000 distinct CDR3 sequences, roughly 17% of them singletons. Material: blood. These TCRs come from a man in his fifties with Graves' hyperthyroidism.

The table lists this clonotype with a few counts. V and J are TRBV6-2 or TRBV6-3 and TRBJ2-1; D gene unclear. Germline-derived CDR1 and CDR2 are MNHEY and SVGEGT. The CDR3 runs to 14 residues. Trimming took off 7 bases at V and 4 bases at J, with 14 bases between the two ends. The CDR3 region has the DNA TGTGCCAGCAAGTTAGATACTGGGTACAATGAGCAGTTCTTC. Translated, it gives CASKLDTGYNEQFF.

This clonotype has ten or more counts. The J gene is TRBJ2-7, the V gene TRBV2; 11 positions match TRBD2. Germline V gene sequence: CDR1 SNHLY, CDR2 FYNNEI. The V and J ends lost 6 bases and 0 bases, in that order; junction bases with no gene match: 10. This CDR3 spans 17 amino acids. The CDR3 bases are TGTGCCAGCAGATACGGGACTAGCGGAGGGAGCTCCTACGAGCAGTACTTC. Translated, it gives CASRYGTSGGSSYEQYF.

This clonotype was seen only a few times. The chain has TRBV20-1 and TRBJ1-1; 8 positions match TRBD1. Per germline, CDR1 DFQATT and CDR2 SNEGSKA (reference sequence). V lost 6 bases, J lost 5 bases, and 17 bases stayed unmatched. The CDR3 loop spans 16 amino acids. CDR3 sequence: CSARLTGAISKTEAFF. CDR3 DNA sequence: TGCAGTGCAAGACTGACAGGGGCGATATCCAAGACTGAAGCTTTCTTT.

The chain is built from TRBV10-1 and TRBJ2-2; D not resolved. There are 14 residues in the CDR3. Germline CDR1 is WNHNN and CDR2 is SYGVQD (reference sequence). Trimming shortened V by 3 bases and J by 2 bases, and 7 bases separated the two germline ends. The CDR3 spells CASSESTNTGELFF. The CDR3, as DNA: TGCGCCAGCAGTGAATCAACCAACACCGGGGAGCTGTTTTTT.

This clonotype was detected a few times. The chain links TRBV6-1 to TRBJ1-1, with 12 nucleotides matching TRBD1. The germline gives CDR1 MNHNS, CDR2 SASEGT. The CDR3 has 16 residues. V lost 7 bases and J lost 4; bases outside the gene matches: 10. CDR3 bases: TGTGCCAGCAAACAGGGACAGGGGGCCGGCGGCACTGAAGCTTTCTTT. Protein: CASKQGQGAGGTEAFF.

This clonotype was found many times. This CDR3 is CAISSLGTVAIEQYF. The DNA for the CDR3 is TGTGCCATCAGTAGTTTGGGGACAGTTGCGATCGAGCAGTACTTC. The chain has TRBV10-3 and TRBJ2-7; 7 positions match TRBD1. Germline V gene lookup returns CDR1 ENHRY and CDR2 SYGVKD. Germline trimming cut 5 bases from V and 6 bases from J; bases unmatched to any gene: 13. CDR3 length: 15 residues.

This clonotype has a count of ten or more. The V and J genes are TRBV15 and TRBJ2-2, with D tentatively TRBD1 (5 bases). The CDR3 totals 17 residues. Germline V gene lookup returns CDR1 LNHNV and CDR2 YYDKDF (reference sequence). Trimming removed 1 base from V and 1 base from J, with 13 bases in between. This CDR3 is CATSRASGMWNTGELFF. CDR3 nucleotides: TGTGCCACCAGCAGAGCATCAGGGATGTGGAACACCGGGGAGCTGTTTTTT.

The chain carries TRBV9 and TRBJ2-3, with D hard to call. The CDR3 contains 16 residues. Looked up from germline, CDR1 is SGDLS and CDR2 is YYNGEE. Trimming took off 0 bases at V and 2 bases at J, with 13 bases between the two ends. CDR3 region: CASSVAGQRFTDTQYF. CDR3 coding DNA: TGTGCCAGCAGCGTAGCAGGCCAGCGATTCACAGATACGCAGTATTTT. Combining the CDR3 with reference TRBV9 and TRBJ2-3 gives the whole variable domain DSGVTQTPKHLITATGQRVTLRCSPRSGDLSVYWYQQSLDQGLQFLIQYYNGEERAKGNILERFSAQQFPDLHSELNLSSLELGDSALYFCASSVAGQRFTDTQYFGPGTRLTVL.

The CDR3 protein is CATSGLAGVETQYF. The DNA of the CDR3 is TGTGCCACCTCTGGGCTAGCGGGAGTAGAGACCCAGTACTTC. J is TRBJ2-5 and V is TRBV19; 10 bases line up with TRBD2. With 10 bases clipped from V and 4 bases from J, the junction kept 9 bases outside the gene matches. The CDR3 is made up of 14 amino acids. CDR1 is LNHDA and CDR2 is SQIVND in the germline V gene (reference sequence). Using reference TRBV19 and TRBJ2-5 for the parts outside the CDR3, the full variable domain is DGGITQSPKYLFRKEGQNVTLSCEQNLNHDAMYWYRQDPGQGLRLIYYSQIVNDFQKGDIAEGYSVSREKKESFPLTVTSAQKNPTAFYLCATSGLAGVETQYFGPGTRLLVL.

CDR3 bases: TGTGCCAGTACGATGGGACTAGCGGGAGCAGGGGTTGAGACCCAGTACTTC. Protein sequence: CASTMGLAGAGVETQYF. V and J are TRBV19 and TRBJ2-5; 14 positions match TRBD2. V shed 7 bases, J shed 5 bases, and the junction held 12 bases outside the gene matches. Germline CDR1 LNHDA, CDR2 SQIVND (reference sequence). CDR3 length equals 17 residues.

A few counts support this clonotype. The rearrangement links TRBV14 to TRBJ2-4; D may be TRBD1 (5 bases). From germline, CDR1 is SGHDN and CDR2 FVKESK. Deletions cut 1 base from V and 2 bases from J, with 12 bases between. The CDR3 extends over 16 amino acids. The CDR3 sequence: CASSQGVRATKNIQYF. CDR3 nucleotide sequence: TGTGCCAGCAGCCAAGGGGTCAGGGCAACCAAAAACATTCAGTACTTC. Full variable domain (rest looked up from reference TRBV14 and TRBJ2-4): EAGVTQFPSHSVIEKGQTVTLRCDPISGHDNLYWYRRVMGKEIKFLLHFVKESKQDESGMPNNRFLAERTGGTYSTLKVQPAELEDSGVYFCASSQGVRATKNIQYFGAGTRLSVL.

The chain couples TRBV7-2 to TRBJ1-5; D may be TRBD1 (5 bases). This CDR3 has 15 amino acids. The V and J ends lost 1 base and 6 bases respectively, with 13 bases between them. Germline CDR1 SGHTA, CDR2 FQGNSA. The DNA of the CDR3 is TGTGCCAGCAGCTTAGAGGCCGGGGACGGTCAGCCCCAGCATTTT. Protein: CASSLEAGDGQPQHF.

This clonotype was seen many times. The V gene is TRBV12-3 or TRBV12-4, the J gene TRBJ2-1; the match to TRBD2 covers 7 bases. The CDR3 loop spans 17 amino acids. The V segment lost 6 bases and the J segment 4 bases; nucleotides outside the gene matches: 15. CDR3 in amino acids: CASSPEAGVKSYNEQFF. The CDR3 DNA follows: TGTGCCAGCAGCCCGGAGGCGGGAGTTAAGAGTTACAATGAGCAGTTCTTC.

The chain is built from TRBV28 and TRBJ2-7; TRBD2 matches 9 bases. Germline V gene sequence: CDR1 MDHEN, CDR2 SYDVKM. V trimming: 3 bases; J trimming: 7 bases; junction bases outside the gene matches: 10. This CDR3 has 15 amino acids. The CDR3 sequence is CASSFSGGRAREQYF. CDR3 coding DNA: TGTGCCAGCAGTTTTTCGGGCGGGAGGGCCCGGGAGCAGTACTTC.

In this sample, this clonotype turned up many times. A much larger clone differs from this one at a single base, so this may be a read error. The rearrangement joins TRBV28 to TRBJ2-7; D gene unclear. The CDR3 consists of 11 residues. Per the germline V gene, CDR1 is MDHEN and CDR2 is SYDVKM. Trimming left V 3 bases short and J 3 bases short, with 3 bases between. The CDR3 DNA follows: TGTGCCAGCAGTTTCTTCTACGAGCAGTACTTC. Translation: CASSFFYEQYF.

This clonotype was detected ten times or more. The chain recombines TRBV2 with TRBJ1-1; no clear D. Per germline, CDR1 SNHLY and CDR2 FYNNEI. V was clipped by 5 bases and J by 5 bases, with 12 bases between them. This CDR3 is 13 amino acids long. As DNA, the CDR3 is TGTGCCAGCAGTCCCCCGGCGGGGACTGAAGCTTTCTTT. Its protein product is CASSPPAGTEAFF.

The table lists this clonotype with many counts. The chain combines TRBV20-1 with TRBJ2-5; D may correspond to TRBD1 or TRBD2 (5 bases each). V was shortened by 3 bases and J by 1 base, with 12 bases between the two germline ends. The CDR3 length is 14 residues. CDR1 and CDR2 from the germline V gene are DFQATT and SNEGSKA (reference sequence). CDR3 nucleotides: TGCAGTGCTAGTCAGAGGGGCCTCCAAGAGACCCAGTACTTC. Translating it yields CSASQRGLQETQYF.

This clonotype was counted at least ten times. The CDR3 DNA reads TGTGCCTGGAGATACACAGATACGCAGTATTTT. Translating it yields CAWRYTDTQYF. The V gene is TRBV30, the J gene TRBJ2-3; no reliable D call. Germline CDR1 is GTSNPN and CDR2 is SVGIG (reference sequence). The CDR3 spans 11 residues. With 3 bases removed from V and 2 bases from J, the gap between germline ends came to 3 bases.

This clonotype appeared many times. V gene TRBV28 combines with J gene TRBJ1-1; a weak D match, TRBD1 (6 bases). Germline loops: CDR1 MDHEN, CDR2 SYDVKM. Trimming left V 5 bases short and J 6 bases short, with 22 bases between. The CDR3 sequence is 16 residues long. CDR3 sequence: CASSLRPGTRASEAFF. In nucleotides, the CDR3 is TGTGCCAGCAGTCTCCGCCCCGGGACACGGGCCTCTGAAGCTTTCTTT.